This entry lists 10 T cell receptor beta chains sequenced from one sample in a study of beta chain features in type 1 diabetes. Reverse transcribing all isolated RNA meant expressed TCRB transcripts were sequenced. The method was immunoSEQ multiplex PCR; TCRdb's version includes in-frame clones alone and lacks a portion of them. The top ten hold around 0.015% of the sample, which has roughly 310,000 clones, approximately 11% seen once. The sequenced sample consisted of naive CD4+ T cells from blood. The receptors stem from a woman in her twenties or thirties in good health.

This CDR3 reads CASSRRRVDTQYF. The CDR3 DNA follows: TGTGCCAGCAGCCGAAGGAGGGTTGATACGCAGTATTTT. This chain connects TRBV7-2 to TRBJ2-3; possible D gene TRBD2, 6 bases. The CDR3 extends over 13 amino acids. CDR1 is SGHTA, CDR2 FQGNSA, per germline. Trimming took 5 bases from V and 6 from J, leaving 12 bases between them. The full variable domain, completed using reference TRBV7-2 and TRBJ2-3, is GAGVSQSPSNKVTEKGKDVELRCDPISGHTALYWYRQSLGQGLEFLIYFQGNSAPDKSGLPSDRFSAERTGGSVSTLTIQRTQQEDSAVYLCASSRRRVDTQYFGPGTRLTVL.

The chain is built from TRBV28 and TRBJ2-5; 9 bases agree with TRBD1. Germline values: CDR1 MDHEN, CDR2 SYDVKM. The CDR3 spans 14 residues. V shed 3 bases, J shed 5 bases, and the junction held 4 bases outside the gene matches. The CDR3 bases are TGTGCCAGCAGTTTCCTCGACAGGGGGGAGACCCAGTACTTC. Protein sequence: CASSFLDRGETQYF.

This CDR3 is CASSSGQGSSYEQYF. CDR3 sequence (DNA): TGTGCCAGCAGCAGCGGACAGGGGAGCTCCTACGAGCAGTACTTC. The chain combines TRBV11-3 with TRBJ2-7; 9 bases are shared with TRBD1. The V gene end was trimmed by 5 bases and the J gene end by 0 bases; junction bases not matched to a gene: 5. CDR1 and CDR2 from the germline V gene are SGHNT and YENEEA. CDR3 length: 15 residues.

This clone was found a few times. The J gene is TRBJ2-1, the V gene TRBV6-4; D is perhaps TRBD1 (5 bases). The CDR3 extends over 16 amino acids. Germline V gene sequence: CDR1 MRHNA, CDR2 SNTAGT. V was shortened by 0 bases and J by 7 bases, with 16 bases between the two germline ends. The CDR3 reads CASSDSWAGPGNEQFF. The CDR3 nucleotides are TGTGCCAGCAGTGACTCGTGGGCAGGGCCAGGGAATGAGCAGTTCTTC.

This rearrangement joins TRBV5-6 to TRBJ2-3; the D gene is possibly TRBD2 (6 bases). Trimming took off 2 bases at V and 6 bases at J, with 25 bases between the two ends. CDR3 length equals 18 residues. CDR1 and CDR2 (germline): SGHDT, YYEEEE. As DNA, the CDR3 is TGTGCCAGCAGCTTTAAAATTGAGACGGGGGAGGAGGCGGATACGCAGTATTTT. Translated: CASSFKIETGEEADTQYF.

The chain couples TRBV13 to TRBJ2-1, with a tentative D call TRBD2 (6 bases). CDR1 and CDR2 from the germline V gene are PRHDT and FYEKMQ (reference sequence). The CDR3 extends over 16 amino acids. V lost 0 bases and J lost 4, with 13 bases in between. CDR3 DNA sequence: TGTGCCAGCAGCTTAGGTGGGGGGATTCGATACAATGAGCAGTTCTTC. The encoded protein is CASSLGGGIRYNEQFF.

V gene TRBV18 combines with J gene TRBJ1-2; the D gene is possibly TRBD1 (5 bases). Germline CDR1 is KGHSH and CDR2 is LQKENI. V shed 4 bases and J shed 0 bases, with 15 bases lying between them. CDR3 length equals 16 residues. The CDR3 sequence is CASSLSETVANYGYTF. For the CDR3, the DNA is TGTGCCAGCTCACTCTCAGAGACAGTAGCTAACTATGGCTACACCTTC. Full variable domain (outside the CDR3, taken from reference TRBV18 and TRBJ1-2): NAGVMQNPRHLVRRRGQEARLRCSPMKGHSHVYWYRQLPEEGLKFMVYLQKENIIDESGMPKERFSAEFPKEGPSILRIQQVVRGDSAAYFCASSLSETVANYGYTFGSGTRLTVV.

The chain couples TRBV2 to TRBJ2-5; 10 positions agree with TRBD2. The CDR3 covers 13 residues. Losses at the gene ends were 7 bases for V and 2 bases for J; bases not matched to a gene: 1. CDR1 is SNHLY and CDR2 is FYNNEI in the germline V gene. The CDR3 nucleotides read TGTGCCAGCAAGGGACTAGCGCAAGAGACCCAGTACTTC. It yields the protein CASKGLAQETQYF.

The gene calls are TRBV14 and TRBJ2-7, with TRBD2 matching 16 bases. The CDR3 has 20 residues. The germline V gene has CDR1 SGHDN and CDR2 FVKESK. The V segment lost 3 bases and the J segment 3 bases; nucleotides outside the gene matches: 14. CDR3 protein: CASSQPSSGTSGRALYEQYF. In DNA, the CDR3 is TGTGCCAGCAGCCAGCCCAGCTCCGGGACTAGCGGGAGGGCACTCTACGAGCAGTACTTC.

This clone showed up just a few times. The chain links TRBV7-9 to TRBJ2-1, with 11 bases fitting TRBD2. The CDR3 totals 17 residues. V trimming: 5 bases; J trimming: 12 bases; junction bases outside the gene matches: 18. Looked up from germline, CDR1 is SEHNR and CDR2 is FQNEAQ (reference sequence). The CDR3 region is CASSDSGGLAGGRGQFF. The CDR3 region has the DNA TGTGCCAGCAGCGACTCGGGGGGTCTAGCGGGAGGCCGGGGGCAGTTCTTC. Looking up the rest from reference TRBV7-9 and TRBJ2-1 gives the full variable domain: DTGVSQNPRHKITKRGQNVTFRCDPISEHNRLYWYRQTLGQGPEFLTYFQNEAQLEKSRLLSDRFSAERPKGSFSTLEIQRTEQGDSAMYLCASSDSGGLAGGRGQFFGPGTRLTVL.